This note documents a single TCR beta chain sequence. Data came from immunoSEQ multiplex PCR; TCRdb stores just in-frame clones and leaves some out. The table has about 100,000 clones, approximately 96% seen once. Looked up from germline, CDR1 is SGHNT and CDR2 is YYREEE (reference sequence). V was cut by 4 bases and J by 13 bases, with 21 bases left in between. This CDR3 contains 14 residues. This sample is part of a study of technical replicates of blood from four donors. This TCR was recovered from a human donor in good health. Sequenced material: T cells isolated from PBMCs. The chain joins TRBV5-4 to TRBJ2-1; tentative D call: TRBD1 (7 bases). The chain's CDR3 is CASSPQGDSRPQFF. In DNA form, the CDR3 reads TGTGCCAGCAGCCCCCAGGGGGACTCCCGGCCCCAGTTCTTC.